The 10 T cell receptor beta chains below were found in one sample sequenced in a study of blood T cells in healthy people across ages. A J-beta primer mix and a sample-barcoded 5' primer were used in a second PCR of roughly 6 to 12 cycles. From the 5' RACE reads, TCRdb called clonotypes with MiXCR, one entry per CDR3 protein. Of a few hundred thousand distinct CDR3 sequences listed, approximately 52% are singletons. The sequenced sample was blood. These receptors were taken from a man in his sixties in good health.

The chain joins TRBV25-1 to TRBJ2-7, with a weak D call TRBD1 (6 bases). From germline, CDR1 is MGHDK and CDR2 SYGVNS. CDR3 length equals 14 residues. Trimming took off 2 bases at V and 2 bases at J, with 10 bases between the two ends. CDR3 residues: CASSENRVAYEQYF. The CDR3, as DNA: TGTGCCAGCAGTGAAAACAGGGTCGCCTACGAGCAGTACTTC.

A word on this clonotype: Relative to the germline gene, one junction end is altered; a read error may explain this. The chain links TRBV5-1 to TRBJ2-3, with D possibly TRBD1 on 6 matching bases. The CDR3 extends over 12 amino acids. Germline V gene lookup returns CDR1 SGHRS and CDR2 YFSETQ. DNA of the CDR3: TGCGCCGGCAGCAGGGGACCAGATACGCAGTATTTT. Translation gives CAGSRGPDTQYF.

The J gene is TRBJ2-4, the V gene TRBV7-2; D is uncertain. CDR3 size: 16 residues. Trimming removed 1 base at V and 9 bases at J, with 19 bases between. Germline CDR1 is SGHTA and CDR2 is FQGNSA. CDR3 loop: CASSLGSGVQSGIQYF. CDR3 DNA: TGTGCCAGCAGCTTAGGTTCTGGGGTACAATCAGGCATTCAGTACTTC. The variable domain in full, completed from reference TRBV7-2 and TRBJ2-4, reads GAGVSQSPSNKVTEKGKDVELRCDPISGHTALYWYRQSLGQGLEFLIYFQGNSAPDKSGLPSDRFSAERTGGSVSTLTIQRTQQEDSAVYLCASSLGSGVQSGIQYFGAGTRLSVL.

This clonotype was counted once. This chain joins TRBV12-3 or TRBV12-4 and TRBJ1-6; weak D call: TRBD1 (5 bases). V was cut by 5 bases and J by 14 bases, with 19 bases left in between. The CDR3 has 14 amino acids. This CDR3 is CASSLWGDRRSLHF. CDR3 bases: TGTGCCAGCAGTCTGTGGGGCGACCGGAGGTCCCTCCACTTT.

V gene TRBV7-2 combines with J gene TRBJ1-1, with 10 bases lining up with TRBD1. This CDR3 region has 15 residues. Germline values: CDR1 SGHTA, CDR2 FQGNSA. Trimming took 3 bases from V and 5 from J; bases not matched to a gene: 6. The CDR3 spells CASSFRQGARTEAFF. The CDR3 DNA reads as TGTGCCAGCAGCTTTCGACAGGGGGCGCGGACTGAAGCTTTCTTT. Full variable domain (outside the CDR3, taken from reference TRBV7-2 and TRBJ1-1): GAGVSQSPSNKVTEKGKDVELRCDPISGHTALYWYRQSLGQGLEFLIYFQGNSAPDKSGLPSDRFSAERTGGSVSTLTIQRTQQEDSAVYLCASSFRQGARTEAFFGQGTRLTVV.

The rearrangement uses TRBV6-2 or TRBV6-3 and TRBJ2-1, with TRBD2 matching over 8 bases. CDR1 and CDR2 (germline): MNHEY, SVGEGT. Trimming at V came to 7 bases and at J to 3 bases, leaving 5 bases not matched to a gene. The CDR3 is 14 amino acids. CDR3 sequence reads: CASTSGRIYNEQFF. CDR3 nucleotides: TGTGCCAGCACTAGCGGGCGGATCTACAATGAGCAGTTCTTC.

The rearrangement uses TRBV29-1 and TRBJ2-7; maybe TRBD1 (6 bases). V was shortened by 7 bases and J by 4 bases, with 14 bases between the two germline ends. Germline assignment: CDR1 SQVTM and CDR2 ANQGSEA. This CDR3 is built from 12 residues. CDR3 bases: TGCAGCGGCGGACAGTATTCATACGAGCAGTACTTC. Its protein product is CSGGQYSYEQYF.

In this sample, this clonotype turned up many times. V usage is TRBV5-1 and J usage is TRBJ2-1, with D uncertain. CDR3 length: 16 residues. The germline V and J ends were trimmed by 4 bases and 1 base, with 15 bases remaining between them. CDR1 and CDR2 from the germline V gene are SGHRS and YFSETQ. CDR3 nucleotide sequence: TGCGCCAGCAGCACCTTTCTAGGTGATTCCTACAATGAGCAGTTCTTC. This sequence encodes CASSTFLGDSYNEQFF.

The chain carries TRBV20-1 and TRBJ1-4, with a tentative D call TRBD1 (5 bases). V was shortened by 3 bases and J by 8 bases, with 16 bases between the two germline ends. The CDR3 has 14 residues. Germline V gene data show CDR1 as DFQATT and CDR2 as SNEGSKA (reference sequence). The CDR3 is CSASRQFPREKLFF. The DNA of the CDR3 is TGCAGTGCTAGTCGACAGTTTCCGAGGGAAAAACTGTTTTTT.

The chain has TRBV5-4 and TRBJ1-2, with TRBD1 identical over 7 bases. This CDR3 is 13 amino acids long. Germline loops: CDR1 SGHNT, CDR2 YYREEE (reference sequence). J was trimmed by 6 bases and V by 3 bases; bases with no gene match: 5. The CDR3 bases are TGTGCCAGCAGCTCGGGACAGCAGGATGGCTACACCTTC. Encoded protein: CASSSGQQDGYTF.